Listed below are T cell receptor beta chains from one sample, sequenced in a study of patients and donors after allogeneic stem cell transplantation. TCRdb independently ran MiXCR on the RT-PCR reads; one entry per CDR3 protein. The sample has over 65,000 distinct CDR3 sequences, about 30% seen once; the top ten hold roughly 29%. The sample consisted of blood, either unsorted or a sorted T cell fraction (not recorded which). The receptors here all came from a human donor who was either an allogeneic HSCT recipient or a stem cell or donor lymphocyte infusion donor (not recorded which). It is not recorded whose cells these are; they may come from a transplant donor. Both conserved end residues are part of each CDR3. Each record gives: clone size, J gene, V gene, D gene, CDR3 DNA, CDR3 protein. The D gene is left open where the match is weak. The size of a clone is reported for some rows only, either as once, few or many, or as a class for expanded clones.

clone_size: .
j_call: TRBJ2-7
v_call: TRBV20-1
d_call: .
cdr3_nt: TGCAGTGCTAGGGACAGTGCCTACGAGCAGTACTTC
cdr3_aa: CSARDSAYEQYF

clone_size: many
j_call: TRBJ1-1
v_call: TRBV20-1
d_call: .
cdr3_nt: TGCAGTGCTCCTTTCAACACTGAAGCTTTCTTT
cdr3_aa: CSAPFNTEAFF

clone_size: few
j_call: TRBJ1-5
v_call: TRBV15
d_call: .
cdr3_nt: TGTGCCACCAGCACATATAGCAATCAGCCCCAGCATTTT
cdr3_aa: CATSTYSNQPQHF

clone_size: .
j_call: TRBJ2-1
v_call: TRBV20-1
d_call: TRBD1
cdr3_nt: TGCAGTGCCCAAAGCTACAGGGGGCTTACAATCAATGAGCAGTTCTTC
cdr3_aa: CSAQSYRGLTINEQFF

clone_size: few
j_call: TRBJ1-1
v_call: TRBV7-9
d_call: TRBD1
cdr3_nt: TGTGCCAGCAGCCCCGGGACAGCGAACACTGAAGCTTTCTTT
cdr3_aa: CASSPGTANTEAFF

clone_size: few
j_call: TRBJ2-3
v_call: TRBV6-5
d_call: .
cdr3_nt: TGTGCCAGCAGTTACGCGGATACGCAGTATTTT
cdr3_aa: CASSYADTQYF

clone_size: .
j_call: TRBJ1-4
v_call: TRBV10-3
d_call: .
cdr3_nt: TGTGCCATCAGTGTTCGGCAGGGTAATGAAAAACTGTTTTTT
cdr3_aa: CAISVRQGNEKLFF

clone_size: .
j_call: TRBJ2-3
v_call: TRBV18
d_call: .
cdr3_nt: TGTGCCAGCTCACCTGTATCCACAGATACGCAGTATTTT
cdr3_aa: CASSPVSTDTQYF

clone_size: .
j_call: TRBJ1-1
v_call: TRBV12-3/TRBV12-4
d_call: .
cdr3_nt: TGTGCCAGCAGTTTTAATTGGAAAGCTTTCTTT
cdr3_aa: CASSFNWKAFF

clone_size: .
j_call: TRBJ1-3
v_call: TRBV5-5
d_call: TRBD1
cdr3_nt: TGTGCCAGCAGCTTGCGAGGACTACGGGACAGCTCTGGAAACACCATATATTTT
cdr3_aa: CASSLRGLRDSSGNTIYF

clone_size: .
j_call: TRBJ2-1
v_call: TRBV12-3/TRBV12-4
d_call: .
cdr3_nt: TGTGCCAGCAGCCCTCTCGGGGGCTGGTACAATGAGCAGTTCTTC
cdr3_aa: CASSPLGGWYNEQFF

clone_size: medium-sized
j_call: TRBJ1-2
v_call: TRBV5-1
d_call: .
cdr3_nt: TGCGCCAGCAGCTTGGGACAGAGCGGCTACACCTTC
cdr3_aa: CASSLGQSGYTF

clone_size: few
j_call: TRBJ2-3
v_call: TRBV30
d_call: .
cdr3_nt: TGTGCCTGGCGCCTCGGGGCCACAGATACGCAGTATTTT
cdr3_aa: CAWRLGATDTQYF

clone_size: once
j_call: TRBJ2-1
v_call: TRBV4-1
d_call: .
cdr3_nt: TGCGCCAGCAGCCAAGATGTCCCGTCGTTCTACAATGAGCAGTTCTTC
cdr3_aa: CASSQDVPSFYNEQFF

clone_size: .
j_call: TRBJ2-5
v_call: TRBV4-1
d_call: .
cdr3_nt: TGCGCCAGCAGCCATGAACCGGACAGAGGGACCCAGTACTTC
cdr3_aa: CASSHEPDRGTQYF

clone_size: few
j_call: TRBJ2-3
v_call: TRBV7-9
d_call: .
cdr3_nt: TGTGCCAGCAGCTCGCGGCACTCTAGAGGGACAGATACGCAGTATTTT
cdr3_aa: CASSSRHSRGTDTQYF

clone_size: few
j_call: TRBJ2-5
v_call: TRBV19
d_call: .
cdr3_nt: TGTGCCAGTCAAGCTCCGGGTAGCGGCGAGACCCAGTACTTC
cdr3_aa: CASQAPGSGETQYF

clone_size: few
j_call: TRBJ1-1
v_call: TRBV3-1
d_call: TRBD1
cdr3_nt: TGTGCCAGCAGCCACAGGGACAGCGAAGCTTTCTTT
cdr3_aa: CASSHRDSEAFF

clone_size: .
j_call: TRBJ2-5
v_call: TRBV5-5
d_call: TRBD1
cdr3_nt: TGTGCCAGCAGCCGGGGACAGACCCAGGAGACCCAGTACTTC
cdr3_aa: CASSRGQTQETQYF

clone_size: few
j_call: TRBJ1-5
v_call: TRBV6-5
d_call: .
cdr3_nt: TGTGCCAGCAGCAGTGGGGGATTGAAGCCCCAGCATTTT
cdr3_aa: CASSSGGLKPQHF

clone_size: many
j_call: TRBJ2-1
v_call: TRBV6-6
d_call: TRBD1
cdr3_nt: TGTGCCACCAGAGGGACAGGGACCTCGGGTGAGCAGTTCTTC
cdr3_aa: CATRGTGTSGEQFF

clone_size: .
j_call: TRBJ2-1
v_call: TRBV7-2
d_call: .
cdr3_nt: TGTGCCAGCAGCTTAGACACCTACAATGAGCAGTTCTTC
cdr3_aa: CASSLDTYNEQFF

clone_size: .
j_call: TRBJ1-2
v_call: TRBV12-3/TRBV12-4
d_call: TRBD1
cdr3_nt: TGTGCCAGCACCCATATCCCAGGGGGAGGTGGCTACACCTTC
cdr3_aa: CASTHIPGGGGYTF

clone_size: few
j_call: TRBJ1-2
v_call: TRBV29-1
d_call: .
cdr3_nt: TGCAGCGTTCAAGGGGGATATGGCTACACCTTC
cdr3_aa: CSVQGGYGYTF

clone_size: .
j_call: TRBJ2-5
v_call: TRBV3-1
d_call: .
cdr3_nt: TGTGCCAGCAGCCAAGGAGGGTCCGAAGAGACCCAGTACTTC
cdr3_aa: CASSQGGSEETQYF

clone_size: few
j_call: TRBJ2-2
v_call: TRBV7-3
d_call: .
cdr3_nt: TGTGCCAGCAGCCCCCCGACAGGTCCCCCTCTGTTTTTT
cdr3_aa: CASSPPTGPPLFF

clone_size: .
j_call: TRBJ2-1
v_call: TRBV20-1
d_call: .
cdr3_nt: TGCAGTGCCTGTCCCTTATCCGGAACAAATGAGCAGTTCTTC
cdr3_aa: CSACPLSGTNEQFF

clone_size: medium-sized
j_call: TRBJ1-1
v_call: TRBV3-1
d_call: .
cdr3_nt: TGTGCCAGCAGCCCACAAAACACTGAAGCTTTCTTT
cdr3_aa: CASSPQNTEAFF

clone_size: few
j_call: TRBJ2-1
v_call: TRBV28
d_call: TRBD2
cdr3_nt: TGTGCCAGCAGTTTAGCGGGAGGGCCGATTGAGCAGTTCTTC
cdr3_aa: CASSLAGGPIEQFF

clone_size: .
j_call: TRBJ2-2
v_call: TRBV25-1
d_call: .
cdr3_nt: TGTGCCAGCAGTGAATTGGCCACCCTGGGCACCGGGGAGCTGTTTTTT
cdr3_aa: CASSELATLGTGELFF

clone_size: few
j_call: TRBJ2-3
v_call: TRBV5-1
d_call: .
cdr3_nt: TGCGCCAGCAGCCCCCCCGGCGCAGATACGCAGTATTTT
cdr3_aa: CASSPPGADTQYF

clone_size: .
j_call: TRBJ1-1
v_call: TRBV20-1
d_call: .
cdr3_nt: TGCAGTGCTAGTATCCGGAACACTGAAGCTTTCTTT
cdr3_aa: CSASIRNTEAFF

clone_size: .
j_call: TRBJ1-1
v_call: TRBV29-1
d_call: TRBD1
cdr3_nt: TGCAGCGTTAAGACAGGGGTGAACACTGAAGCTTTCTTT
cdr3_aa: CSVKTGVNTEAFF

clone_size: .
j_call: TRBJ1-5
v_call: TRBV20-1
d_call: .
cdr3_nt: TGCAGTGCTAGAGATTTGGGTAGGTTCGATCAGCCCCAGCATTTT
cdr3_aa: CSARDLGRFDQPQHF

clone_size: few
j_call: TRBJ2-5
v_call: TRBV28
d_call: TRBD2
cdr3_nt: TGTGCCAGCAGTTTACTCGGGGAGGGGTCGTGGAACCAAGAGACCCAGTACTTC
cdr3_aa: CASSLLGEGSWNQETQYF

clone_size: .
j_call: TRBJ1-1
v_call: TRBV12-3/TRBV12-4
d_call: TRBD1
cdr3_nt: TGTGCCAGCAGTCCTACCCCAGACAGGGCCACTGAAGCTTTCTTT
cdr3_aa: CASSPTPDRATEAFF

clone_size: .
j_call: TRBJ2-7
v_call: TRBV7-9
d_call: TRBD2
cdr3_nt: TGTGCCAGCAGCTTAGCACAAGGCGGGGGGCAGTACTTC
cdr3_aa: CASSLAQGGGQYF

clone_size: .
j_call: TRBJ2-1
v_call: TRBV3-1
d_call: TRBD2
cdr3_nt: TGTGCCAGCAGCCGCCCTAGCGGGAGCTCCTACAATGAGCAGTTCTTC
cdr3_aa: CASSRPSGSSYNEQFF

clone_size: .
j_call: TRBJ1-1
v_call: TRBV7-2
d_call: .
cdr3_nt: TGTGCCAGCAGCTTAGCACCACAAAACACTGAAGCTTTCTTT
cdr3_aa: CASSLAPQNTEAFF

clone_size: .
j_call: TRBJ1-2
v_call: TRBV5-6
d_call: .
cdr3_nt: TGTGCCAGCAGCTTGCCTCGACAGGAGCCCTATGGCTACACCTTC
cdr3_aa: CASSLPRQEPYGYTF

clone_size: .
j_call: TRBJ2-1
v_call: TRBV11-2
d_call: .
cdr3_nt: TGTGCCAGCAGCTTAGTATGGGACTCCTTCTGGAATGAGCAGTTCTTC
cdr3_aa: CASSLVWDSFWNEQFF

clone_size: many
j_call: TRBJ1-2
v_call: TRBV5-6
d_call: .
cdr3_nt: TGTGCCAGCAGCTTCGCAGGGGCGAGTGGCTACACCTTC
cdr3_aa: CASSFAGASGYTF

clone_size: few
j_call: TRBJ1-1
v_call: TRBV20-1
d_call: .
cdr3_nt: TGCAGTGCTAGATCCGACAGAATGAACACTGAAGCTTTCTTT
cdr3_aa: CSARSDRMNTEAFF

clone_size: few
j_call: TRBJ1-4
v_call: TRBV2
d_call: .
cdr3_nt: TGTGCCAGCAGGGCGGGAGGGGGTAATGAAAAACTGTTTTTT
cdr3_aa: CASRAGGGNEKLFF

clone_size: .
j_call: TRBJ2-7
v_call: TRBV4-1
d_call: .
cdr3_nt: TGCGCCAGCAGCCGGCTAGGGGTAACCTACGAGCAGTACTTC
cdr3_aa: CASSRLGVTYEQYF

clone_size: .
j_call: TRBJ2-3
v_call: TRBV7-8
d_call: TRBD2
cdr3_nt: TGTGCCAGCAGCTCGGGACTAGCGGGGCCGCCCCTACGGTTAGATACGCAGTATTTT
cdr3_aa: CASSSGLAGPPLRLDTQYF

clone_size: .
j_call: TRBJ2-1
v_call: TRBV7-9
d_call: .
cdr3_nt: TGTGCCAGCAGCCCTAGGGGTTCTCTCTACAATGAGCAGTTCTTC
cdr3_aa: CASSPRGSLYNEQFF

clone_size: few
j_call: TRBJ2-3
v_call: TRBV20-1
d_call: .
cdr3_nt: TGCAGTGCTATTTGGACCAGCACAGATACGCAGTATTTT
cdr3_aa: CSAIWTSTDTQYF

clone_size: .
j_call: TRBJ2-2
v_call: TRBV5-6
d_call: TRBD2
cdr3_nt: TGTGCCAGCAGCTTCGGCGGGGGGCCGAAAGGTCCCGGGGAGCTGTTTTTT
cdr3_aa: CASSFGGGPKGPGELFF

clone_size: .
j_call: TRBJ2-2
v_call: TRBV7-2
d_call: .
cdr3_nt: TGTGCCAGCAGCTGGGGAACCGGGGAGCTGTTTTTT
cdr3_aa: CASSWGTGELFF

clone_size: .
j_call: TRBJ1-3
v_call: TRBV5-1
d_call: .
cdr3_nt: TGCGCCAGCAGCTTGGTGGGGTTTAGCTCTGGAAACACCATATATTTT
cdr3_aa: CASSLVGFSSGNTIYF

clone_size: .
j_call: TRBJ2-1
v_call: TRBV12-3/TRBV12-4
d_call: TRBD2
cdr3_nt: TGTGCCAGCAGTTTACCTACCGGGACTAGCGGGGGTGGTGAGCAGTTCTTC
cdr3_aa: CASSLPTGTSGGGEQFF

clone_size: many
j_call: TRBJ1-1
v_call: TRBV7-9
d_call: .
cdr3_nt: TGTGCCAGCAGCTCCCTCTCGGTAGGGACTGAAGCTTTCTTT
cdr3_aa: CASSSLSVGTEAFF

clone_size: .
j_call: TRBJ2-5
v_call: TRBV5-1
d_call: TRBD1
cdr3_nt: TGCGCCAGCAGGTGGACAGGCCATCAAGAGACCCAGTACTTC
cdr3_aa: CASRWTGHQETQYF

clone_size: few
j_call: TRBJ1-2
v_call: TRBV2
d_call: TRBD1
cdr3_nt: TGTGCCAGCAGCGGACAGGGGTATGGCTACACCTTC
cdr3_aa: CASSGQGYGYTF

clone_size: few
j_call: TRBJ2-5
v_call: TRBV7-2
d_call: TRBD1
cdr3_nt: TGTGCCAGCAGCAAGACAGGGGCATTAAGCAGGGAGACCCAGTACTTC
cdr3_aa: CASSKTGALSRETQYF

clone_size: once
j_call: TRBJ2-7
v_call: TRBV12-3/TRBV12-4
d_call: TRBD2
cdr3_nt: TGTGCCAGCAGTCCGAACGAACCGGGACTAGCGGGAGGCGAGCAGTACTTC
cdr3_aa: CASSPNEPGLAGGEQYF

clone_size: .
j_call: TRBJ2-7
v_call: TRBV20-1
d_call: .
cdr3_nt: TGCAGTGCTAGAATGTGGACTTTGGCCAACTACGAGCAGTACTTC
cdr3_aa: CSARMWTLANYEQYF

clone_size: .
j_call: TRBJ1-1
v_call: TRBV10-3
d_call: .
cdr3_nt: TGTGCCATCAGTGAAGGCAGGAGGGTGAACACTGAAGCTTTCTTT
cdr3_aa: CAISEGRRVNTEAFF